Included here is one T cell receptor beta chain sequence, with context. Its matching antigen is unknown. The sample is drawn from a study of cytomegalovirus exposure and HLA in healthy donors. Trimming removed 1 base from V and 2 bases from J, with 9 bases in between. Germline V gene sequence: CDR1 SGHNT, CDR2 YYREEE (reference sequence). This CDR3 region has 14 residues. General observations from the study: Most subjects had HLA-A and HLA-B alleles reportedly predicted accurately by TCR beta sequences. A previous analysis found most TCR beta V segments productive roughly 90% or roughly 30% of the time. The investigators catalogued about 170 TCR beta chains as cytomegalovirus-associated. The records held CMV serostatus as the only immune exposure information.

60 Vbeta and 13 Jbeta primers were used in PCR. The method was immunoSEQ multiplex PCR; TCRdb's version includes in-frame clones alone and lacks a portion of them. In the table there are 160,000 or so clones, about 80% of which are singletons. The rearrangement joins TRBV5-4 to TRBJ1-1; D unclear. The sample comprised PBMCs. The receptor's source is a man aged 18-30 years in good health and CMV-seropositive. CDR3 amino acids: CASSLPTPNTEAFF. Here the CDR3 DNA reads TGTGCCAGCAGCTTGCCGACACCCAACACTGAAGCTTTCTTT. The entire variable domain, with the rest obtained from reference TRBV5-4 and TRBJ1-1, is as follows: ETGVTQSPTHLIKTRGQQVTLRCSSQSGHNTVSWYQQALGQGPQFIFQYYREEENGRGNFPPRFSGLQFPNYSSELNVNALELDDSALYLCASSLPTPNTEAFFGQGTRLTVV.